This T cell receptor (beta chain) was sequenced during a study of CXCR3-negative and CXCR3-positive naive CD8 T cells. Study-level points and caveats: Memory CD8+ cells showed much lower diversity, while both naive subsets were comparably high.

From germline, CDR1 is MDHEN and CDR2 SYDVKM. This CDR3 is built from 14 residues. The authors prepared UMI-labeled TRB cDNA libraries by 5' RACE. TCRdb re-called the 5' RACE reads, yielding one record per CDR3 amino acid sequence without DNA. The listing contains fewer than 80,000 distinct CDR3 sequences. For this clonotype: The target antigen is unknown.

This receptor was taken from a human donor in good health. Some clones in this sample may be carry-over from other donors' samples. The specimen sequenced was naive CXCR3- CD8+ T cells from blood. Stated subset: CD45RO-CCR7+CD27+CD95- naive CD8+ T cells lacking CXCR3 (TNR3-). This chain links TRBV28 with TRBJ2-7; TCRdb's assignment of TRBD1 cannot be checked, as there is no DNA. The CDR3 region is CASSKTGFAYEQYF.